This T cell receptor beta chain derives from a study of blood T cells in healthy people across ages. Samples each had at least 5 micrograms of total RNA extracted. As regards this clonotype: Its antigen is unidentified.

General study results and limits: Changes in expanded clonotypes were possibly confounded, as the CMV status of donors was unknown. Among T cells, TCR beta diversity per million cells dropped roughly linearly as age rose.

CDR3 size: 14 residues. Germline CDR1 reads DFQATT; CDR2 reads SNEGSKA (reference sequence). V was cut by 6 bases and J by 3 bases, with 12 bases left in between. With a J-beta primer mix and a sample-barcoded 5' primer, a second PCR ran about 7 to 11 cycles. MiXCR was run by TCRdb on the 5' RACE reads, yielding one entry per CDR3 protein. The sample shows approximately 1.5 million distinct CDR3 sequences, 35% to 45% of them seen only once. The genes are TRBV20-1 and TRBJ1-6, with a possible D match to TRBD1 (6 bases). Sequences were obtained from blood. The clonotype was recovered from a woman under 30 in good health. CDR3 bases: TGCAGTGCCGTTACAGGGAGCTATAATTCACCCCTCCACTTT. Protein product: CSAVTGSYNSPLHF.